One sample yielded the 24 T cell receptor beta chains listed below, sequenced in a study of blood T cell repertoires in COVID-19. Clones were sequenced by immunoSEQ multiplex PCR, and TCRdb holds only the in-frame ones, with some missing. Of roughly 49,000 clones listed, around 84% are singletons. Sequenced sample: peripheral blood. Receptor source: a man at least 80 years old with active COVID-19.

This chain's CDR3 is CASSGDIPSYEQYF. CDR3 coding DNA: TGTGCCAGCTCAGGGGACATACCCTCCTACGAGCAGTACTTC. V usage is TRBV18 and J usage is TRBJ2-7, with D possibly TRBD1 on 6 matching bases. CDR1 is KGHSH, CDR2 LQKENI, per germline. The CDR3 runs 14 residues. V shed 5 bases and J shed 0 bases, with 11 bases lying between them.

V gene TRBV6-5 combines with J gene TRBJ2-7; D gene uncertain. Germline assignment: CDR1 MNHEY and CDR2 SVGAGI. With 6 bases removed from V and 7 bases from J, the gap between germline ends came to 16 bases. The CDR3 sequence is 13 residues long. DNA for the CDR3: TGTGCCAGCAGGATGTCTAGATTTGTTGAGCAGTACTTC. Translating it yields CASRMSRFVEQYF.

The chain uses TRBV5-4 and TRBJ2-1, with 8 nucleotides matching TRBD1. Looked up from germline, CDR1 is SGHNT and CDR2 is YYREEE (reference sequence). There are 15 residues in the CDR3. Trimming cost V 6 bases and J 4 bases; bases outside gene matches: 9. The CDR3 nucleotides are TGTGCCAGCACGTCCGGCGGGACAGGTTACAATGAGCAGTTCTTC. It yields the protein CASTSGGTGYNEQFF.

The V gene is TRBV4-3, the J gene TRBJ2-3, with TRBD2 matching 8 bases. Germline lookup yields CDR1 LGHNA and CDR2 YSLEER. Trimming at V came to 0 bases and at J to 6 bases, leaving 11 bases not matched to a gene. The length of the CDR3 is 17 residues. CDR3 nucleotide sequence: TGCGCCAGCAGCCAAGATTCCAGCGGGAGTATCGGCGATACGCAGTATTTT. Protein sequence: CASSQDSSGSIGDTQYF.

The genes are TRBV7-2 and TRBJ2-1, with 10 nucleotides matching TRBD1. Looked up from germline, CDR1 is SGHTA and CDR2 is FQGNSA. The CDR3 length is 14 residues. The junction had 6 bases not matched to a gene; V was cut back by 6 bases and J by 7 bases. CDR3 region: CASRSRDRGNEQFF. The CDR3 DNA is TGTGCCAGCAGGTCCCGGGACAGGGGAAATGAGCAGTTCTTC.

CDR3 in amino acids: CASSYPSEGTGDVRSYNSPLHF. In DNA form, the CDR3 reads TGTGCCAGCAGCTACCCAAGTGAAGGGACAGGGGATGTAAGATCCTATAATTCACCCCTCCACTTT. This chain connects TRBV21-1 to TRBJ1-6; TRBD1, the D gene given by the table, was not confirmed from the DNA. TRBV21-1 is described as a pseudogene. CDR3 length: 22 amino acids.

This chain uses TRBV5-5 with TRBJ1-3, with TRBD1 identical over 9 bases. This CDR3 has 15 residues. The junction had 2 bases not matched to a gene; V was cut back by 3 bases and J by 1 base. Germline values: CDR1 SGHKS, CDR2 YYEKEE (reference sequence). CDR3 sequence reads: CASSYGTGSGNTIYF. CDR3 DNA sequence: TGTGCCAGCAGCTATGGGACAGGGTCTGGAAACACCATATATTTT.

The chain employs TRBV21-1 and TRBJ2-1; no DNA check was done on the table's D call, TRBD2. TRBV21-1 is shown as a pseudogene. The CDR3 totals 18 residues. CDR3 residues: CASSITSGRAESYNEQFF. For the CDR3, the DNA is TGTGCCAGCAGCATTACCAGCGGGAGGGCCGAATCCTACAATGAGCAGTTCTTC.

This clone showed up just a few times. The V and J genes are TRBV6-1 and TRBJ2-1; the match to TRBD1 covers 7 bases. The CDR3 has 19 residues. The J segment lost 1 base and the V segment lost 4 bases, leaving 16 bases of the junction unmatched. Looked up from germline, CDR1 is MNHNS and CDR2 is SASEGT. The CDR3 nucleotides read TGTGCCAGCAGTGGCCCGCCCGGGACAGATTGGTGGTCCTACAATGAGCAGTTCTTC. Translated, it gives CASSGPPGTDWWSYNEQFF.

The chain combines TRBV6-2 or TRBV6-3 with TRBJ1-4, with D perhaps TRBD1 (6 bases). V shed 2 bases and J shed 2 bases, with 9 bases lying between them. CDR3 size: 15 residues. The germline CDR1 and CDR2 sequences are MNHEY and SVGEGT. The CDR3 loop is CASSYQGKTNEKLFF. CDR3 DNA: TGTGCCAGCAGTTACCAGGGGAAGACTAATGAAAAACTGTTTTTT.

This sequence joins TRBV27 and TRBJ2-3; D ambiguous. Germline CDR1 reads MNHEY; CDR2 reads SMNVEV (reference sequence). Trimming cost V 2 bases and J 3 bases, with 6 bases left between them. This CDR3 is built from 13 residues. The CDR3 region is CASSLQVTDTQYF. DNA of the CDR3: TGTGCCAGCAGTTTACAGGTAACAGATACGCAGTATTTT.

The rearrangement uses TRBV6-5 and TRBJ1-4; 8 nucleotides line up with TRBD1. V was clipped by 6 bases and J by 5 bases; unmatched bases: 5. CDR1 is MNHEY and CDR2 is SVGAGI in the germline V gene. The CDR3 spans 14 residues. The CDR3 DNA is TGTGCCAGCAGACCCGCAGGGGGCAATGAAAAACTGTTTTTT. The encoded protein is CASRPAGGNEKLFF.

In its sample, this clone was seen once. The chain links TRBV6-2 or TRBV6-3 to TRBJ2-3; TRBD2 aligns across 9 bases. Losses at the gene ends were 0 bases for V and 5 bases for J; bases not matched to a gene: 15. CDR3 size: 19 residues. Germline V CDR1 and CDR2: MNHEY, SVGEGT. The CDR3 coding sequence is TGTGCCAGCAGTTACTCCCGATCTAGCGGGACGCGGGGGGGAGATACGCAGTATTTT. Its protein is CASSYSRSSGTRGGDTQYF.

The chain joins TRBV10-3 to TRBJ1-3; D is undetermined. The germline gives CDR1 ENHRY, CDR2 SYGVKD. Trimming pared 6 bases from V and 0 bases from J, leaving 9 bases between. The CDR3 extends over 14 amino acids. The CDR3 protein is CAIRPGDSGNTIYF. In nucleotides, the CDR3 is TGTGCCATCAGGCCCGGGGACTCTGGAAACACCATATATTTT.

This clone showed up just once. The chain uses TRBV7-2 and TRBJ2-3; TRBD2 matches at 7 bases. The CDR3 consists of 16 residues. V dropped 1 base and J dropped 3; count of bases not matched to a gene: 7. Germline-derived CDR1 and CDR2 are SGHTA and FQGNSA. CDR3: CASSLVVGLETDTQYF. The CDR3 region has the DNA TGTGCCAGCAGCTTAGTAGTTGGACTAGAGACAGATACGCAGTATTTT.

The chain combines TRBV25-1 with TRBJ2-5, with D perhaps TRBD1 (6 bases). Germline assignment: CDR1 MGHDK and CDR2 SYGVNS. The germline V and J ends were trimmed by 5 bases and 4 bases, with 14 bases remaining between them. This CDR3 region has 14 residues. The CDR3, as DNA: TGTGCCAGCAGTCTATCACAGGGTGGAGAGACCCAGTACTTC. Its translation: CASSLSQGGETQYF.

The V gene is TRBV12-3 or TRBV12-4, the J gene TRBJ2-2; the D is unclear. The CDR3 has 13 amino acids. V was trimmed by 5 bases and J by 0 bases, leaving 4 bases between them. CDR3 coding DNA: TGTGCCAGCAGTACTACGAACACCGGGGAGCTGTTTTTT. Translating it yields CASSTTNTGELFF.

The chain uses TRBV9 and TRBJ2-2; 9 positions agree with TRBD2. The CDR3 runs to 18 residues. J was trimmed by 5 bases and V by 3 bases; bases with no gene match: 14. Germline assignment: CDR1 SGDLS and CDR2 YYNGEE. The CDR3 region has the DNA TGTGCCAGCAGCGCAAATCGCCTTAGCGGGAGCCATACCGGGGAGCTGTTTTTT. It translates to CASSANRLSGSHTGELFF.

This clone was counted a few times. The chain is built from TRBV27 and TRBJ2-7; 7 positions match TRBD2. CDR3 length: 12 residues. V lost 6 bases to trimming and J lost 7 bases; unmatched junction nucleotides: 6. Germline CDR1 is MNHEY and CDR2 is SMNVEV (reference sequence). The CDR3 nucleotides are TGTGCCAGCAGCCGCCGGGGGGAGGAGCAGTACTTC. Translation: CASSRRGEEQYF.

The CDR3, as DNA: TGCGCCAGCAGCTTGGTTCCTGCGGGGGACACTGAAGCTTTCTTT. This codes for CASSLVPAGDTEAFF. The chain uses TRBV5-1 and TRBJ1-1; perhaps TRBD1 as D (5 bases). CDR1 SGHRS and CDR2 YFSETQ come from the germline V gene. There are 15 residues in the CDR3. V gave up 0 bases and J gave up 3 bases, with 12 bases separating them.

The chain uses TRBV11-2 and TRBJ2-6; TRBD2 is a possible D gene (6 bases). V was clipped by 2 bases and J by 2 bases, with 7 bases between them. The CDR3 runs 15 residues. Germline V gene sequence: CDR1 SGHAT, CDR2 FQNNGV. This chain's CDR3 is CASSLTGAGANVLTF. CDR3 DNA: TGTGCCAGCAGCTTAACGGGGGCTGGGGCCAACGTCCTGACTTTC. Full variable domain (outside the CDR3, taken from reference TRBV11-2 and TRBJ2-6): EAGVAQSPRYKIIEKRQSVAFWCNPISGHATLYWYQQILGQGPKLLIQFQNNGVVDDSQLPKDRFSAERLKGVDSTLKIQPAKLEDSAVYLCASSLTGAGANVLTFGAGSRLTVL.

V usage is TRBV4-1 and J usage is TRBJ1-5, with D maybe TRBD1 (6 bases). The V end was cut by 4 bases, the J end by 0 bases, with 13 bases between. This CDR3 has 16 residues. Germline assignment: CDR1 MGHRA and CDR2 YSYEKL. As DNA, the CDR3 is TGCGCCAGCAGCCTGACGACAGGTTATAGCAATCAGCCCCAGCATTTT. Protein: CASSLTTGYSNQPQHF.

This chain connects TRBV2 to TRBJ1-5; perhaps TRBD1 as D (5 bases). Trimming took off 6 bases at V and 1 base at J, with 13 bases between the two ends. This CDR3 comprises 15 residues. The germline CDR1 and CDR2 sequences are SNHLY and FYNNEI. The CDR3 nucleotides read TGTGCCAGCAGGGGGCAGATAGTCAGCAATCAGCCCCAGCATTTT. The encoded protein is CASRGQIVSNQPQHF.

In nucleotides, the CDR3 is TGTGCCAGTAGCGACAGGGGGGGGTACAATGAGCAGTTCTTC. It translates to CASSDRGGYNEQFF. This chain connects TRBV19 to TRBJ2-1, with 9 bases aligning to TRBD1. V was pared by 6 bases and J by 4 bases, with 4 bases of the junction left unmatched. Germline V gene sequence: CDR1 LNHDA, CDR2 SQIVND (reference sequence). The CDR3 runs 14 residues.